The rows below give T cell receptor beta chains drawn from one sample of a study of blood T cell repertoires in COVID-19. Method: immunoSEQ multiplex PCR; TCRdb's copy keeps in-frame clones and lacks some. This table holds about 250,000 clones, under 90% found once. Material for sequencing was peripheral blood. Receptors originate from a woman in her thirties or forties who had recovered from COVID-19. The CDR3 runs from the conserved cysteine through the conserved F or W. D genes are given only for firm matches. Size values are once, few and many counts, or a class for expanded clones, and some rows have none.

v_gene: TRBV7-8; d_gene: TRBD2; j_gene: TRBJ2-1; abundance: .; CDR3nt: TGTGCCAGCAGCTTAGTGGGACTAGCGGGAGGGACCAAGGGGAATGAGCAGTTCTTC; CDR3aa: CASSLVGLAGGTKGNEQFF
v_gene: TRBV7-2; d_gene: TRBD2; j_gene: TRBJ2-1; abundance: .; CDR3nt: TGTGCCAGCAGCTACGGACTAGCGGGAGGTTACAATGAGCAGTTCTTC; CDR3aa: CASSYGLAGGYNEQFF
v_gene: TRBV7-6; d_gene: TRBD1; j_gene: TRBJ1-3; abundance: .; CDR3nt: TGTGCCAGCAGCCTAGCCGGGAGGGGGCTCTCTGGAAACACCATATATTTT; CDR3aa: CASSLAGRGLSGNTIYF
v_gene: TRBV4-2; d_gene: TRBD1; j_gene: TRBJ1-4; abundance: .; CDR3nt: TGTGCCAGCAGCCAAGGGGACAGGGGAACTAATGAAAAACTGTTTTTT; CDR3aa: CASSQGDRGTNEKLFF
v_gene: TRBV11-3; d_gene: .; j_gene: TRBJ2-7; abundance: .; CDR3nt: TGTGCCAGCAGCTTAGGGACAGTCATACCCGAGCAGTACTTC; CDR3aa: CASSLGTVIPEQYF
v_gene: TRBV2; d_gene: TRBD1; j_gene: TRBJ1-3; abundance: .; CDR3nt: TGTGCCAAGACAGGGACAGGGGGCCAGAGCTCTGGAAACACCATATATTTT; CDR3aa: CAKTGTGGQSSGNTIYF
v_gene: TRBV2; d_gene: TRBD2; j_gene: TRBJ2-4; abundance: .; CDR3nt: TGTGCCAGCAGTCGGGTAGCGGGAGGGACCATTCAGTACTTC; CDR3aa: CASSRVAGGTIQYF
v_gene: TRBV21-1; d_gene: .; j_gene: TRBJ2-7; abundance: .; CDR3nt: TGTGCCAGCAGCGCTCCCGGGACTGGGGGTCACGAGCAGTACTTC; CDR3aa: CASSAPGTGGHEQYF
v_gene: TRBV6-5; d_gene: TRBD1; j_gene: TRBJ1-1; abundance: .; CDR3nt: TGTGCCAGCAGTTCCACAGGGGGGAACACTGAAGCTTTCTTT; CDR3aa: CASSSTGGNTEAFF
v_gene: TRBV2; d_gene: .; j_gene: TRBJ1-5; abundance: .; CDR3nt: TGTGCCAGCAGTGGACAAAATCAGCCCCAGCATTTT; CDR3aa: CASSGQNQPQHF
v_gene: TRBV3-1/TRBV3-2; d_gene: .; j_gene: TRBJ1-2; abundance: once; CDR3nt: TGTGCCAGCAGCCTTAGCCAAGACCGAGCCTATGGCTACACCTTC; CDR3aa: CASSLSQDRAYGYTF
v_gene: TRBV6-6; d_gene: .; j_gene: TRBJ1-5; abundance: few; CDR3nt: TGTGCCAGCAGTCCCTTGGGAGGGGGCAATCAGCCCCAGCATTTT; CDR3aa: CASSPLGGGNQPQHF
v_gene: TRBV19; d_gene: .; j_gene: TRBJ1-1; abundance: .; CDR3nt: TGTGCCAGTAGTATCGCAGTGGACACTGAAGCTTTCTTT; CDR3aa: CASSIAVDTEAFF
v_gene: TRBV10-2; d_gene: TRBD1; j_gene: TRBJ1-1; abundance: .; CDR3nt: TGCGCCAGCAGTGAGGGACAGGGGGCTGAAGCTTTCTTT; CDR3aa: CASSEGQGAEAFF
v_gene: TRBV5-1; d_gene: TRBD1; j_gene: TRBJ2-1; abundance: .; CDR3nt: TGCGCCAGCAGCTTGGACAGGGGTGGCAATGAGCAGTTCTTC; CDR3aa: CASSLDRGGNEQFF
v_gene: TRBV11-3; d_gene: .; j_gene: TRBJ2-7; abundance: .; CDR3nt: TGTGCCAGCAGCCGCCCCGGGACAAAAGCCTACGAGCAGTACTTC; CDR3aa: CASSRPGTKAYEQYF
v_gene: TRBV2; d_gene: TRBD2; j_gene: TRBJ2-6; abundance: once; CDR3nt: TGTGCCAGCACGGGACTAGCGGGTTACGTCCTGACTTTC; CDR3aa: CASTGLAGYVLTF
v_gene: TRBV5-1; d_gene: .; j_gene: TRBJ2-7; abundance: once; CDR3nt: TGCGCCAGCAGCCTCGGGTACTCGTACGAGCAGTACTTC; CDR3aa: CASSLGYSYEQYF
v_gene: TRBV18; d_gene: .; j_gene: TRBJ2-7; abundance: .; CDR3nt: TGTGCCAGCTCACCCTCGGGGTCCTACGAGCAGTACTTC; CDR3aa: CASSPSGSYEQYF
v_gene: TRBV2; d_gene: .; j_gene: TRBJ1-5; abundance: .; CDR3nt: TGTGCCAGCAGTGAACGAGGTTATAGCAATCAGCCCCAGCATTTT; CDR3aa: CASSERGYSNQPQHF
v_gene: TRBV6-5; d_gene: .; j_gene: TRBJ2-7; abundance: .; CDR3nt: TGTGCCAGCATACAGGGAGTGTCCGACTACGAGCAGTACTTC; CDR3aa: CASIQGVSDYEQYF
v_gene: TRBV19; d_gene: .; j_gene: TRBJ1-5; abundance: .; CDR3nt: TGTGCCAGTAGTATGGTTCGGCAGCCCCAGCATTTT; CDR3aa: CASSMVRQPQHF
v_gene: TRBV4-1; d_gene: .; j_gene: TRBJ2-7; abundance: .; CDR3nt: TGCGCCAGCAGCCAGACCAGGGTTACCTACGAGCAGTACTTC; CDR3aa: CASSQTRVTYEQYF
v_gene: TRBV6-5; d_gene: TRBD1; j_gene: TRBJ2-7; abundance: once; CDR3nt: TGTGCCAGCAGACCAGGGGGCTCCTACGAGCAGTACTTC; CDR3aa: CASRPGGSYEQYF
v_gene: TRBV3-1/TRBV3-2; d_gene: .; j_gene: TRBJ2-1; abundance: .; CDR3nt: TGTGCCAGCAGCCAACTACAGGGCAATGAGCAGTTCTTC; CDR3aa: CASSQLQGNEQFF
v_gene: TRBV7-9; d_gene: .; j_gene: TRBJ2-5; abundance: .; CDR3nt: TGTGCCAGCAGCGTAGCCGGGAAAGTGGAGACCCAGTACTTC; CDR3aa: CASSVAGKVETQYF
v_gene: TRBV4-1; d_gene: TRBD1; j_gene: TRBJ1-5; abundance: .; CDR3nt: TGCGCCAGCAGCCACCACTTCCAACCCGGGACAGGGTACAATCAGCCCCAGCATTTT; CDR3aa: CASSHHFQPGTGYNQPQHF
v_gene: TRBV18; d_gene: .; j_gene: TRBJ2-6; abundance: once; CDR3nt: TGTGCCAGCTCACCACTTGAGACAGGTTCTGGGGCCAACGTCCTGACTTTC; CDR3aa: CASSPLETGSGANVLTF
v_gene: TRBV6-2/TRBV6-3; d_gene: .; j_gene: TRBJ2-1; abundance: once; CDR3nt: TGTGCCAGCAGCAATGGGGGGTTCGTTTGGGGGGAAGCCTACAATGAGCAGTTCTTC; CDR3aa: CASSNGGFVWGEAYNEQFF
v_gene: TRBV5-1; d_gene: TRBD2; j_gene: TRBJ2-1; abundance: .; CDR3nt: TGCGCCAGCAGCCCCCTTGGGCGGGAGGATACAAATGAGCAGTTCTTC; CDR3aa: CASSPLGREDTNEQFF
v_gene: TRBV19; d_gene: TRBD2; j_gene: TRBJ2-7; abundance: once; CDR3nt: TGTGCCAGTAGTACCCGGACTAGCGGGATTGTCGCCTACGAGCAGTACTTC; CDR3aa: CASSTRTSGIVAYEQYF
v_gene: TRBV5-1; d_gene: TRBD1; j_gene: TRBJ1-1; abundance: once; CDR3nt: TGCGCCAGCTCACAGGGGACCGGATTGAACACTGAAGCTTTCTTT; CDR3aa: CASSQGTGLNTEAFF
v_gene: TRBV6-5; d_gene: .; j_gene: TRBJ1-1; abundance: .; CDR3nt: TGTGCCAGCAGTTACGTCAGGGCGAACACTGAAGCTTTCTTT; CDR3aa: CASSYVRANTEAFF
v_gene: TRBV7-2; d_gene: .; j_gene: TRBJ1-6; abundance: .; CDR3nt: TGTGCCAGCAGCCCGCGGACAGCAAATAATTCACCCCTCCACTTT; CDR3aa: CASSPRTANNSPLHF
v_gene: TRBV7-9; d_gene: TRBD2; j_gene: TRBJ2-5; abundance: .; CDR3nt: TGTGCCAGCAGCGAAGCTCGACTAGCCGAGACCCAGTACTTC; CDR3aa: CASSEARLAETQYF
v_gene: TRBV15; d_gene: TRBD1; j_gene: TRBJ1-1; abundance: .; CDR3nt: TGTGCCACCAGCGACCCGGGACAGGGAAACACTGAAGCTTTCTTT; CDR3aa: CATSDPGQGNTEAFF
v_gene: TRBV24-1; d_gene: .; j_gene: TRBJ2-1; abundance: .; CDR3nt: TGTGCCACCAGTGACGACGGGATAGGGAACAATGAGCAGTTCTTC; CDR3aa: CATSDDGIGNNEQFF
v_gene: TRBV30; d_gene: .; j_gene: TRBJ1-5; abundance: .; CDR3nt: TGTGCCTGCCAAGAGGGGGGGGATCAGCCCCAGCATTTT; CDR3aa: CACQEGGDQPQHF
v_gene: TRBV28; d_gene: .; j_gene: TRBJ1-4; abundance: .; CDR3nt: TGTGCCAGCAGTTTGGAGGGACGGAGTAATGAAAAACTGTTTTTT; CDR3aa: CASSLEGRSNEKLFF
v_gene: TRBV11-3; d_gene: .; j_gene: TRBJ2-7; abundance: .; CDR3nt: TGTGCCAGCAGCTCCGACTACAACTACGAGCAGTACTTC; CDR3aa: CASSSDYNYEQYF
v_gene: TRBV4-1; d_gene: .; j_gene: TRBJ1-2; abundance: .; CDR3nt: TGCGCCAGCAGCCAAGGCCCACAGGGTGTCGGTGGCGGCTACACCTTC; CDR3aa: CASSQGPQGVGGGYTF